The clone carrying this TCR beta chain was found many times. Its antigen is as yet unknown. Amplification of TCR beta CDR3 regions used RNA as the template. First-round RT-PCR with HTBI primers amplified the TCR CDR3 region. One entry per CDR3 protein results from TCRdb running MiXCR on the multiplex PCR reads. The sample lists hundreds of thousands of distinct CDR3 sequences, roughly 16% occurring once. This sample stems from a study of T cells in Graves' hyperthyroidism and ophthalmopathy. Study-wide background: It was at initial diagnosis, before any treatment, that peripheral blood was collected.

Study findings and constraints: Ophthalmopathy cases were set apart from stable hyperthyroidism by a 13 V-J model.

The length of the CDR3 is 16 residues. Germline-derived CDR1 and CDR2 are KGHSH and LQKENI. The V and J ends lost 5 bases and 2 bases, in that order; junction bases with no gene match: 10. For the diagnoses, clinical symptoms, serum thyroxine and TRAb, thyroid ultrasound and orbital computed tomography were used. The source of the PBMCs was roughly 10 ml of fresh peripheral blood. This TCR derives from a woman aged 40 to 50 with Graves' ophthalmopathy. The chain has TRBV18 and TRBJ2-3, with 7 positions matching TRBD1. The sample comprised blood. The CDR3, as DNA: TGTGCCAGCTCAGCGTTACAGGGGAAAGACACAGATACGCAGTATTTT. Amino acids: CASSALQGKDTDTQYF. Using reference TRBV18 and TRBJ2-3 for the parts outside the CDR3, the full variable domain is NAGVMQNPRHLVRRRGQEARLRCSPMKGHSHVYWYRQLPEEGLKFMVYLQKENIIDESGMPKERFSAEFPKEGPSILRIQQVVRGDSAAYFCASSALQGKDTDTQYFGPGTRLTVL.